The 25 T cell receptor beta chains given below trace back to one sample, sequenced in a study of regulatory dendritic cells for organ transplantation. TCRdb keeps only in-frame clones here, not all; method: immunoSEQ multiplex PCR. The table includes about 38,000 clones, 80% to 95% detected once. Sequencing was performed on naive CD8+ T cells from blood. Documented subset: CD45RA+ naive T cells. The receptor set was obtained from a human donor in good health.

V is TRBV6-5 and J is TRBJ2-7; 9 bases map to TRBD2. Germline V gene data show CDR1 as MNHEY and CDR2 as SVGAGI. The CDR3 consists of 15 residues. After removal of 3 bases from V and 0 bases from J, the junction contained 3 bases not matched to a gene. CDR3 sequence: CASSYYSGGSYEQYF. The CDR3, as DNA: TGTGCCAGCAGTTATTATAGCGGGGGCTCCTACGAGCAGTACTTC.

The rearrangement joins TRBV29-1 to TRBJ1-4, with a possible D match to TRBD1 (5 bases). The germline V gene has CDR1 SQVTM and CDR2 ANQGSEA. The CDR3 spans 14 residues. V was shortened by 0 bases and J by 8 bases, with 13 bases between the two germline ends. The CDR3 spells CSVEEGRAGEKLFF. The CDR3 nucleotides read TGCAGCGTTGAAGAAGGCAGGGCGGGCGAAAAACTGTTTTTT.

The chain combines TRBV27 with TRBJ2-2, with D possibly being TRBD1 or TRBD2 (5 bases each). The CDR3 covers 18 residues. Trimming took 3 bases from V and 3 from J, leaving 20 bases between them. Germline CDR1 reads MNHEY; CDR2 reads SMNVEV (reference sequence). CDR3 protein: CASSLTAFRRGDTGELFF. As DNA, the CDR3 is TGTGCCAGCAGTTTGACGGCGTTCAGGAGAGGGGACACCGGGGAGCTGTTTTTT.

The rearrangement joins TRBV28 to TRBJ1-2; D gene ambiguous. V lost 2 bases, J lost 4 bases, and 11 bases lay in between. Germline assignment: CDR1 MDHEN and CDR2 SYDVKM. This CDR3 has 14 amino acids. CDR3 DNA sequence: TGTGCCAGCAGTTTACCTGGAAATAGCTATGGCTACACCTTC. Its protein is CASSLPGNSYGYTF.

The chain couples TRBV6-5 to TRBJ2-7; 8 nucleotides align to TRBD1. Germline V gene data show CDR1 as MNHEY and CDR2 as SVGAGI. Trimming at V came to 2 bases and at J to 3 bases, leaving 3 bases not matched to a gene. This CDR3 region has 14 residues. For the CDR3, the DNA is TGTGCCAGCAGTTACCCGGACAGGGTCTACGAGCAGTACTTC. It yields the protein CASSYPDRVYEQYF.

The CDR3 loop reads CASSSHELGYEQYF. The CDR3 DNA follows: TGCGCCAGCAGCTCCCACGAGCTGGGCTACGAGCAGTACTTC. V gene TRBV4-1 combines with J gene TRBJ2-7; no reliable D call. CDR1 MGHRA and CDR2 YSYEKL come from the germline V gene. Trimming shortened V by 5 bases and J by 3 bases, and 14 bases separated the two germline ends. The length of the CDR3 is 14 residues.

The genes are TRBV28 and TRBJ1-2, with D perhaps matching TRBD1 (6 bases). The V end lost 1 base, the J end lost 4 bases, and 13 bases lay between the germline ends. Germline V gene lookup returns CDR1 MDHEN and CDR2 SYDVKM. The CDR3 runs to 15 residues. CDR3 DNA: TGTGCCAGCAGTTTATCGACAGGCCTGAGCTATGGCTACACCTTC. It is translated as CASSLSTGLSYGYTF.

The CDR3 DNA is TGTGCCAGCAGCGTAGGTTCGAAATCTGGAAACACCATATATTTT. Protein sequence: CASSVGSKSGNTIYF. V is TRBV9 and J is TRBJ1-3; D not resolved. From germline, CDR1 is SGDLS and CDR2 YYNGEE. There are 15 residues in the CDR3. Trimming shortened V by 0 bases and J by 1 base, and 8 bases separated the two germline ends.

The V and J genes are TRBV4-3 and TRBJ2-1; TRBD2 is a possible D gene (5 bases). The germline V gene encodes CDR1 LGHNA and CDR2 YSLEER. Trimming removed 3 bases at V and 0 bases at J, with 9 bases between. This CDR3 comprises 15 residues. The CDR3 loop is CASSQSGGSYNEQFF. The CDR3, as DNA: TGCGCCAGCAGCCAGAGCGGCGGCTCCTACAATGAGCAGTTCTTC.

This sequence joins TRBV9 and TRBJ2-5; D is unclear. Germline assignment: CDR1 SGDLS and CDR2 YYNGEE. The V end was cut by 0 bases, the J end by 1 base, with 10 bases between. The CDR3 has 15 amino acids. The CDR3 DNA reads TGTGCCAGCAGCGTAGATGGGAATCCCCAAGAGACCCAGTACTTC. It is translated as CASSVDGNPQETQYF.

This clone has more than one count but fewer than ten. J is TRBJ1-2 and V is TRBV7-9, with unresolved D. Between the trimmed V and J ends, which lost 5 bases and 7 bases, there was a span of 11 bases. This CDR3 contains 12 residues. CDR1 is SEHNR and CDR2 is FQNEAQ in the germline V gene (reference sequence). CDR3 nucleotides: TGTGCCAGCAGCCAGGCTCCCGGTGGCTACACCTTC. As protein: CASSQAPGGYTF.

The genes are TRBV28 and TRBJ2-7; D not certain. Trimming cost V 3 bases and J 3 bases, with 9 bases left between them. From germline, CDR1 is MDHEN and CDR2 SYDVKM. The CDR3 is made up of 13 amino acids. In DNA, the CDR3 is TGTGCCAGCAGTTTGGGGTCCGACTACGAGCAGTACTTC. It codes for CASSLGSDYEQYF. The full variable domain, completed using reference TRBV28 and TRBJ2-7, is DVKVTQSSRYLVKRTGEKVFLECVQDMDHENMFWYRQDPGLGLRLIYFSYDVKMKEKGDIPEGYSVSREKKERFSLILESASTNQTSMYLCASSLGSDYEQYFGPGTRLTVT.

This chain uses TRBV25-1 with TRBJ2-2; no reliable D call. V was trimmed by 7 bases and J by 4 bases, leaving 10 bases between them. CDR1 and CDR2 from the germline V gene are MGHDK and SYGVNS. The CDR3 is 13 residues long. CDR3 amino acids: CASMAWGTGELFF. CDR3 coding DNA: TGTGCCAGCATGGCATGGGGCACCGGGGAGCTGTTTTTT.

V usage is TRBV10-3 and J usage is TRBJ1-1, with no clear D. This CDR3 spans 11 amino acids. The ends were cut back, 7 bases at V and 1 base at J, with 4 bases in the middle. Germline values: CDR1 ENHRY, CDR2 SYGVKD. The chain's CDR3 is CAIMENTEAFF. In nucleotides, the CDR3 is TGTGCCATCATGGAGAACACTGAAGCTTTCTTT.

The rearrangement links TRBV29-1 to TRBJ1-2; D is perhaps TRBD1 (6 bases). Trimming stripped 2 bases from V and 7 bases from J, with 17 bases between. CDR3 length: 14 residues. CDR1 SQVTM and CDR2 ANQGSEA come from the germline V gene. The CDR3 spells CSVERDKGVGGYTF. The CDR3 nucleotides are TGCAGCGTTGAAAGGGACAAAGGAGTAGGTGGCTACACCTTC.

The chain has TRBV19 and TRBJ1-4; the D gene is possibly TRBD1 (5 bases). The CDR3 runs to 16 residues. Germline V gene lookup returns CDR1 LNHDA and CDR2 SQIVND (reference sequence). The V end was cut by 7 bases, the J end by 12 bases, with 27 bases between. The CDR3 DNA sequence: TGTGCCAGTAAGGACCATGAGGGACTTACTGAACTGGAACTGTTTTTT. Its translation is CASKDHEGLTELELFF.

This chain connects TRBV10-2 to TRBJ1-1, with D uncertain. V was shortened by 9 bases and J by 0 bases, with 2 bases between the two germline ends. The germline gives CDR1 WSHSY, CDR2 SAAADI. This CDR3 comprises 10 residues. In nucleotides, the CDR3 is TGCGCCAGTATGAACACTGAAGCTTTCTTT. Translation gives CASMNTEAFF.

V usage is TRBV5-5 and J usage is TRBJ2-1, with D possibly TRBD2 on 5 matching bases. V dropped 3 bases and J dropped 9 bases, with 16 bases sitting between them. The germline V gene has CDR1 SGHKS and CDR2 YYEKEE (reference sequence). This CDR3 comprises 14 residues. The CDR3 region is CASSWEWLSGEQFF. The CDR3 DNA is TGTGCCAGCAGCTGGGAGTGGCTGTCGGGTGAGCAGTTCTTC.

This clone was detected only once. The gene calls are TRBV30 and TRBJ1-4; D remains unclear. Trimming stripped 0 bases from V and 0 bases from J, with 5 bases between. Germline V gene data show CDR1 as GTSNPN and CDR2 as SVGIG (reference sequence). CDR3 length equals 14 residues. The CDR3 reads CAWSVTTTNEKLFF. DNA for the CDR3: TGTGCCTGGAGTGTGACTACAACTAATGAAAAACTGTTTTTT.

The chain has TRBV4-2 and TRBJ1-3; no firm D call. The CDR3 is 14 amino acids. Trimming removed 0 bases at V and 7 bases at J, with 10 bases between. The germline V gene has CDR1 LGHNA and CDR2 YNFKEQ. In nucleotides, the CDR3 is TGTGCCAGCAGCCAAGATCCGGATGGCAACACCATATATTTT. The encoded protein is CASSQDPDGNTIYF.

This sequence joins TRBV7-3 and TRBJ2-3; D not resolved. This CDR3 is 12 amino acids long. The V and J ends lost 8 bases and 0 bases respectively, with 6 bases between them. Looked up from germline, CDR1 is SGHTA and CDR2 is FQGTGA. The CDR3 coding sequence is TGTGCCAGCGGGGAAAGCACAGATACGCAGTATTTT. Its translation is CASGESTDTQYF.

The chain employs TRBV19 and TRBJ2-6; D remains ambiguous. V lost 5 bases to trimming and J lost 0 bases, with 17 bases between them. Looked up from germline, CDR1 is LNHDA and CDR2 is SQIVND (reference sequence). The CDR3 has 18 residues. The CDR3 sequence is CASSPSSGALSGANVLTF. The CDR3, as DNA: TGTGCCAGTAGTCCCTCCTCTGGAGCGCTCTCTGGGGCCAACGTCCTGACTTTC.

The V call is TRBV13, the J call TRBJ2-1, with 9 bases matching TRBD2. Germline-derived CDR1 and CDR2 are PRHDT and FYEKMQ (reference sequence). The CDR3 covers 14 residues. With 4 bases clipped from V and 7 bases from J, the junction kept 5 bases outside the gene matches. The CDR3 nucleotides are TGTGCCAGCAGCTCACGGACTAGCGTTAATGAGCAGTTCTTC. It translates to CASSSRTSVNEQFF.

This chain connects TRBV18 to TRBJ2-3, with TRBD2 identical over 11 bases. The CDR3 spans 15 residues. V lost 5 bases and J lost 4; bases outside the gene matches: 5. CDR1 KGHSH and CDR2 LQKENI come from the germline V gene. The CDR3 is CASSLAGGPPDTQYF. DNA for the CDR3: TGTGCCAGCTCATTAGCGGGAGGGCCCCCAGATACGCAGTATTTT.

The V call is TRBV19, the J call TRBJ1-2, with D unclear. Germline CDR1 reads LNHDA; CDR2 reads SQIVND (reference sequence). V lost 4 bases to trimming and J lost 6 bases, with 15 bases between them. This CDR3 comprises 14 residues. For the CDR3, the DNA is TGTGCCAGTAGTACCCAACTTGTGTGGGATGGCTACACCTTC. Residues: CASSTQLVWDGYTF.